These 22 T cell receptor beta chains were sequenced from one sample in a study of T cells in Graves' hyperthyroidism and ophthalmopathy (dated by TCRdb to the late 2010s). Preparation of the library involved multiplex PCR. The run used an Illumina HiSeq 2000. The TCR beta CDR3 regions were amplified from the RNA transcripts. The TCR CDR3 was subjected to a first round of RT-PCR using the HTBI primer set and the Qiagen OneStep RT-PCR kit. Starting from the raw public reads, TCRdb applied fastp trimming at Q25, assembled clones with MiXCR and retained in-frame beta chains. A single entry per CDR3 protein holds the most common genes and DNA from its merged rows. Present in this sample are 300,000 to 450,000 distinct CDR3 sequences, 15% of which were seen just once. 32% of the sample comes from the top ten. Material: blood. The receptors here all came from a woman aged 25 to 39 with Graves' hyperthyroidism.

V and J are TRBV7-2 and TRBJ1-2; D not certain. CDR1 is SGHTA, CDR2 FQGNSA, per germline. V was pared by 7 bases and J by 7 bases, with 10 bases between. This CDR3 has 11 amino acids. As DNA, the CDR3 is TGTGCCAGCAACCGGGGAAGTGGCTACACCTTC. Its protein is CASNRGSGYTF.

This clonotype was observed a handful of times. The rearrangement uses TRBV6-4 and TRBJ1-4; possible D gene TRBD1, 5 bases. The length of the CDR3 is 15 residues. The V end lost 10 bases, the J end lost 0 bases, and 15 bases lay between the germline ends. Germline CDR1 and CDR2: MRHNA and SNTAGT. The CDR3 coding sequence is TGTGCCACCCATGTAAGGGGCGCAACTAATGAAAAACTGTTTTTT. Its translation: CATHVRGATNEKLFF.

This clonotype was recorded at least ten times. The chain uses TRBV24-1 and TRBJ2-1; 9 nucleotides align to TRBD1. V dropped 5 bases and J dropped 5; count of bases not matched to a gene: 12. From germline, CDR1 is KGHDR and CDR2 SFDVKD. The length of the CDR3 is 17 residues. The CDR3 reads CATSGQGGAPSDNEQFF. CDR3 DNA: TGTGCCACCAGTGGACAGGGGGGAGCGCCAAGTGACAATGAGCAGTTCTTC.

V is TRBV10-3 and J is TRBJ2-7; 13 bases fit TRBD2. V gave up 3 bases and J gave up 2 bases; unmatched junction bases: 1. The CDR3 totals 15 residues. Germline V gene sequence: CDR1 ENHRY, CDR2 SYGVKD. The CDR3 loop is CAISDGTSGTYEQYF. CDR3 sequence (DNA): TGTGCCATCAGTGACGGGACTAGCGGGACCTACGAGCAGTACTTC.

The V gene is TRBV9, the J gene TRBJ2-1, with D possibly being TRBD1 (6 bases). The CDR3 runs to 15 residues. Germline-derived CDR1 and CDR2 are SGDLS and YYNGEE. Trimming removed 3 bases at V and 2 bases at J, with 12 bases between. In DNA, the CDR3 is TGTGCCAGCAGCGCCAGACAGGTCCCCTACAATGAGCAGTTCTTC. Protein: CASSARQVPYNEQFF.

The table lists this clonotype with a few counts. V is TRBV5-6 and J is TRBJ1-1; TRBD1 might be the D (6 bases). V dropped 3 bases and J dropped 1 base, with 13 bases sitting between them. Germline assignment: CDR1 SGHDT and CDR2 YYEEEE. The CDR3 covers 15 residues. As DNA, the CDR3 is TGTGCCAGCAGCTGGACAGATGTAGAGAACACTGAAGCTTTCTTT. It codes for CASSWTDVENTEAFF.

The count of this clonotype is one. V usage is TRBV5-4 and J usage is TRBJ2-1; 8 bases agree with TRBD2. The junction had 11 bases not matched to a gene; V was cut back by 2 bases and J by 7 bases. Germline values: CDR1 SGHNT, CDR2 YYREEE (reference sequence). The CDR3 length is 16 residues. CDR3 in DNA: TGTGCCAGCAGCTTTTTTCCGAGCGGGAGTGATAATGAGCAGTTCTTC. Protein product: CASSFFPSGSDNEQFF.

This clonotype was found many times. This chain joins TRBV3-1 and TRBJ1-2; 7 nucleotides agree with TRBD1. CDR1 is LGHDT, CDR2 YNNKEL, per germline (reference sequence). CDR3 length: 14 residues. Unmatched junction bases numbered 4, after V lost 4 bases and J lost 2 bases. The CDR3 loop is CASSPRDSNYGYTF. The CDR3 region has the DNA TGTGCCAGCAGCCCCCGGGACAGCAACTATGGCTACACCTTC.

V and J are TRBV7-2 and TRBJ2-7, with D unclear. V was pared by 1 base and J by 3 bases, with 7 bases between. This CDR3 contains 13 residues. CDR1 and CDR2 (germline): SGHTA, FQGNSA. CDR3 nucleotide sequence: TGTGCCAGCAGCTTAGAGGCCCACTACGAGCAGTACTTC. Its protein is CASSLEAHYEQYF.

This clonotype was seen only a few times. The CDR3 sequence is CSAPDRAGNTIYF. As DNA, the CDR3 is TGCAGTGCCCCGGACAGGGCTGGAAACACCATATATTTT. The rearrangement uses TRBV20-1 and TRBJ1-3; TRBD1 aligns across 8 bases. Germline CDR1 and CDR2: DFQATT and SNEGSKA (reference sequence). The CDR3 has 13 amino acids. After removal of 6 bases from V and 2 bases from J, the junction contained 3 bases not matched to a gene.

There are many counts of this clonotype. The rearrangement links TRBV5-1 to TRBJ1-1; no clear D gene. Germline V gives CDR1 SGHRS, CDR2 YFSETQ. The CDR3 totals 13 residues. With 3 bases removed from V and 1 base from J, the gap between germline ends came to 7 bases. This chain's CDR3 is CASSSQSNTEAFF. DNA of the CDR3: TGCGCCAGCAGCTCGCAATCGAACACTGAAGCTTTCTTT.

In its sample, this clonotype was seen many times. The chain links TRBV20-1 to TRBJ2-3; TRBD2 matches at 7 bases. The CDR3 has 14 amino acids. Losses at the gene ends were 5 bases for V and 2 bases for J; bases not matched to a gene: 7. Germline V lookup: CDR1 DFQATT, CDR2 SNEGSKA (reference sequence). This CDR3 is CSASAGEATDTQYF. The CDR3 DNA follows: TGCAGTGCTTCTGCGGGGGAAGCCACAGATACGCAGTATTTT.

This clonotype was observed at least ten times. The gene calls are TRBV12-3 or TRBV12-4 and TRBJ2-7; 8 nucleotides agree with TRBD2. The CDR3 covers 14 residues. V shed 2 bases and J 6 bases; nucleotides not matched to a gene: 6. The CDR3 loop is CASSLSGRNAEQYF. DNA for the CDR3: TGTGCCAGCAGTTTAAGCGGGAGAAACGCCGAGCAGTACTTC.

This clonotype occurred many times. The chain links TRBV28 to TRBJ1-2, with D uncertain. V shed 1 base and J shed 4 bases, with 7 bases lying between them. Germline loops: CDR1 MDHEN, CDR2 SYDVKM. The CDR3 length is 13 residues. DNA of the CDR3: TGTGCCAGCAGTTTATCAGCCGTCTATGGCTACACCTTC. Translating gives CASSLSAVYGYTF.

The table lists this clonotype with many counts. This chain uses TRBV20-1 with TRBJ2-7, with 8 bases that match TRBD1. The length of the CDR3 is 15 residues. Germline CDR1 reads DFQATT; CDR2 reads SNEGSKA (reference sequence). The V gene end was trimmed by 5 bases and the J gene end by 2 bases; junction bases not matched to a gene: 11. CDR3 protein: CSARQTTGAPYEQYF. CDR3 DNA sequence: TGCAGTGCTCGTCAGACGACAGGGGCGCCCTACGAGCAGTACTTC.

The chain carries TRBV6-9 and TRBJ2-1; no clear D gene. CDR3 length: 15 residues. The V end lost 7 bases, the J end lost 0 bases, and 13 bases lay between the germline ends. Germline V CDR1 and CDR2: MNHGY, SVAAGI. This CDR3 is CASKNGVRSYNEQFF. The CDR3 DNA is TGTGCCAGCAAAAATGGGGTTCGCTCCTACAATGAGCAGTTCTTC.

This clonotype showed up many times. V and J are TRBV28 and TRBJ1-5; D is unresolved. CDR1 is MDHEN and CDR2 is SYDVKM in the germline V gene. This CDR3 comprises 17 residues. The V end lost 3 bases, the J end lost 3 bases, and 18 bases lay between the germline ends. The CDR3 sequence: CASSFLSRTPSNQPQHF. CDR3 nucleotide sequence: TGTGCCAGCAGTTTCCTTTCTCGGACCCCTTCCAATCAGCCCCAGCATTTT.

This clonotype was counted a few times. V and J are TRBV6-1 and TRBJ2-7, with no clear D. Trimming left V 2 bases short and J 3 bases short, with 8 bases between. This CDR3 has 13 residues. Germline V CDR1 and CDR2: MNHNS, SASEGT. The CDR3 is CASSEMAFYEQYF. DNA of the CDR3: TGTGCCAGCAGTGAAATGGCGTTCTACGAGCAGTACTTC.

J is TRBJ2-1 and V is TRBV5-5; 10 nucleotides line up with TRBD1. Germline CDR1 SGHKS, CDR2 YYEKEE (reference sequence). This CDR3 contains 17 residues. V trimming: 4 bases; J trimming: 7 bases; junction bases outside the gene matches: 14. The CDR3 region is CASSAGQGGYGENEQFF. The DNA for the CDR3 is TGTGCCAGCAGCGCTGGACAGGGGGGATACGGCGAGAATGAGCAGTTCTTC.

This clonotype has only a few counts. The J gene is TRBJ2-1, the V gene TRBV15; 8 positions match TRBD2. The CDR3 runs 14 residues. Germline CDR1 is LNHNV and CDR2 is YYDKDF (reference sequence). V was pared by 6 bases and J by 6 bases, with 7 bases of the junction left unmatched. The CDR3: CATRRREVLNEQFF. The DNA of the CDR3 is TGTGCCACCAGACGGCGGGAGGTACTCAATGAGCAGTTCTTC.

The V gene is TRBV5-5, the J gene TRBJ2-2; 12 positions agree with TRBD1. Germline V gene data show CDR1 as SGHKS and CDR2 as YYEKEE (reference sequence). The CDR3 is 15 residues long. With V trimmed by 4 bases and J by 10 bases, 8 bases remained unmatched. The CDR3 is CASSGGQGAYEELFF. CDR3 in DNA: TGTGCCAGCAGCGGGGGACAGGGGGCCTACGAGGAGCTGTTTTTT.

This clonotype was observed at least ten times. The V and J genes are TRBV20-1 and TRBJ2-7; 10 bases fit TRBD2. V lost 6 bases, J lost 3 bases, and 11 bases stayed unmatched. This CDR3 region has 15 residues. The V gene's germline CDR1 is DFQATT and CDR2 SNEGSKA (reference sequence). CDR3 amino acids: CSALVAGGSDYEQYF. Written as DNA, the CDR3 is TGCAGTGCCTTAGTAGCGGGAGGTTCCGACTACGAGCAGTACTTC.